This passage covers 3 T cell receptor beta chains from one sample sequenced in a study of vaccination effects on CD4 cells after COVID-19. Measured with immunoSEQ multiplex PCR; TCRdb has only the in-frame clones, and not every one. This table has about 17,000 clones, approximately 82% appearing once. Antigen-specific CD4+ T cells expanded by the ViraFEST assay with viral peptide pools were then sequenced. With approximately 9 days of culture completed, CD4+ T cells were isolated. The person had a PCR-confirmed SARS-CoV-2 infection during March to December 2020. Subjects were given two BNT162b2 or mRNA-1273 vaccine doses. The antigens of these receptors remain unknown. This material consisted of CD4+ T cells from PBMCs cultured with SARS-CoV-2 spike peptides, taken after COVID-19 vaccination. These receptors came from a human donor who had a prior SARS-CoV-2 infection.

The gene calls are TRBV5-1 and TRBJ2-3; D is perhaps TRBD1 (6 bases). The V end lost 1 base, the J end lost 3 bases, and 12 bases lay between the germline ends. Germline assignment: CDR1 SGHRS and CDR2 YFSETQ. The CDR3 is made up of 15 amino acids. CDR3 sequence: CASSLMAGETDTQYF. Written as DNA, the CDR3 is TGCGCCAGCAGCTTGATGGCAGGGGAAACAGATACGCAGTATTTT.

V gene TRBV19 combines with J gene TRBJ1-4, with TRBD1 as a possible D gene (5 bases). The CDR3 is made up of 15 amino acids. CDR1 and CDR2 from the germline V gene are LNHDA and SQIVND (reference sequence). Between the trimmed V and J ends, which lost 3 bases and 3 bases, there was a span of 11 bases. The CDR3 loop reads CASSILGRPNEKLFF. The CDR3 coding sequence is TGTGCCAGTAGTATCTTGGGACGACCTAATGAAAAACTGTTTTTT.

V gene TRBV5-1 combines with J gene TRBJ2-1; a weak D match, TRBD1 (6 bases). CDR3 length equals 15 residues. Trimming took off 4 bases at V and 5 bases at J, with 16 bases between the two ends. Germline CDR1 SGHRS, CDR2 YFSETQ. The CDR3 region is CASSTTGTYNNEQFF. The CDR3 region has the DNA TGCGCCAGCAGCACGACCGGGACATATAACAATGAGCAGTTCTTC.